Shown below are 24 T cell receptor beta chains from a single sample sequenced in a study of cytomegalovirus exposure and HLA in healthy donors. The PCR made use of 60 Vbeta and 13 Jbeta primers. Repertoires were generated with immunoSEQ multiplex PCR, while TCRdb's copy carries only in-frame clones and drops some. Among about 200,000 clones listed, over 60% were seen once. Material for sequencing was PBMCs. Receptor source: a woman younger than 45 in good health and CMV-seropositive.

The rearrangement joins TRBV5-4 to TRBJ2-4; 10 bases are shared with TRBD2. Germline loops: CDR1 SGHNT, CDR2 YYREEE (reference sequence). CDR3 length: 16 residues. With 5 bases clipped from V and 4 bases from J, the junction kept 9 bases outside the gene matches. Here the CDR3 DNA reads TGTGCCAGCAGTTCAAGCGGGGGGGTAACAAAAAACATTCAGTACTTC. Translating it yields CASSSSGGVTKNIQYF.

This chain links TRBV5-6 with TRBJ1-2; D is uncertain. The germline CDR1 and CDR2 sequences are SGHDT and YYEEEE. CDR3 length: 14 residues. The V gene lost 4 bases and the J gene lost 4 bases, with 14 bases spanning the gap. The DNA for the CDR3 is TGTGCCAGCAGCCCAGGATACCCTCTCTATGGCTACACCTTC. Amino acids: CASSPGYPLYGYTF. The full variable domain, completed using reference TRBV5-6 and TRBJ1-2, is DAGVTQSPTHLIKTRGQQVTLRCSPKSGHDTVSWYQQALGQGPQFIFQYYEEEERQRGNFPDRFSGHQFPNYSSELNVNALLLGDSALYLCASSPGYPLYGYTFGSGTRLTVV.

This chain links TRBV30 with TRBJ2-2; TRBD1 might be the D (6 bases). Germline CDR1 and CDR2: GTSNPN and SVGIG (reference sequence). The V and J ends lost 0 bases and 2 bases respectively, with 7 bases between them. The CDR3 contains 14 residues. As DNA, the CDR3 is TGTGCCTGGAGTGTGGACAGCAACACCGGGGAGCTGTTTTTT. Translating it yields CAWSVDSNTGELFF.

The chain employs TRBV19 and TRBJ2-7; 10 bases fit TRBD1. The germline V gene encodes CDR1 LNHDA and CDR2 SQIVND (reference sequence). Trimming took 6 bases from V and 2 from J; bases not matched to a gene: 7. The CDR3 loop spans 15 amino acids. For the CDR3, the DNA is TGTGCCAGTAGCCCGACAGGGGGCCGAACCTACGAGCAGTACTTC. Its protein is CASSPTGGRTYEQYF.

The chain links TRBV18 to TRBJ2-3; 9 bases map to TRBD2. The germline CDR1 and CDR2 sequences are KGHSH and LQKENI. The CDR3 has 15 residues. V trimming: 6 bases; J trimming: 4 bases; junction bases outside the gene matches: 8. CDR3: CASSLLAGGSDTQYF. Here the CDR3 DNA reads TGTGCCAGCTCGCTACTAGCGGGTGGATCAGATACGCAGTATTTT. The variable domain in full, completed from reference TRBV18 and TRBJ2-3, reads NAGVMQNPRHLVRRRGQEARLRCSPMKGHSHVYWYRQLPEEGLKFMVYLQKENIIDESGMPKERFSAEFPKEGPSILRIQQVVRGDSAAYFCASSLLAGGSDTQYFGPGTRLTVL.

The chain recombines TRBV28 with TRBJ2-7, with D tentatively TRBD1 (5 bases). From germline, CDR1 is MDHEN and CDR2 SYDVKM. The CDR3 contains 13 residues. V was trimmed by 2 bases and J by 9 bases, leaving 14 bases between them. The CDR3 loop is CASSLMDTGTQYF. DNA of the CDR3: TGTGCCAGCAGTTTAATGGACACTGGAACGCAGTACTTC.

This chain joins TRBV9 and TRBJ2-2, with 12 bases matching TRBD1. Germline V gene data show CDR1 as SGDLS and CDR2 as YYNGEE. CDR3 length: 17 amino acids. V was clipped by 5 bases and J by 5 bases; unmatched bases: 10. CDR3 sequence reads: CASSISGTGGRTGELFF. The CDR3 coding sequence is TGTGCCAGCAGTATCTCCGGGACAGGGGGCCGGACCGGGGAGCTGTTTTTT.

This rearrangement joins TRBV5-1 to TRBJ2-1; D call uncertain. Germline-derived CDR1 and CDR2 are SGHRS and YFSETQ. The germline V and J ends were trimmed by 2 bases and 5 bases, with 8 bases remaining between them. The CDR3 extends over 13 amino acids. The CDR3 sequence: CASSFNSNNEQFF. The CDR3 nucleotides read TGCGCCAGCAGCTTTAACAGTAACAATGAGCAGTTCTTC.

The chain recombines TRBV10-3 with TRBJ1-4, with D tentatively TRBD1 (5 bases). The CDR3 covers 13 residues. V was shortened by 6 bases and J by 3 bases, with 8 bases between the two germline ends. The V gene's germline CDR1 is ENHRY and CDR2 SYGVKD. This CDR3 reads CAISTGSNEKLFF. DNA of the CDR3: TGTGCCATCAGCACAGGATCTAATGAAAAACTGTTTTTT.

The chain recombines TRBV4-2 with TRBJ2-5, with 7 bases fitting TRBD2. The J call is in doubt because the DNA end fits TRBJ2-7 better. CDR3 length: 16 residues. CDR1 is LGHNA, CDR2 YNFKEQ, per germline. In nucleotides, the CDR3 is TGTGCCAGCAGCCAAGATCTGGGCGGCGGGAGCCACGAGCAGTACTTC. Its translation: CASSQDLGGGSHEQYF.

The chain has TRBV5-4 and TRBJ2-2; D is uncertain. The germline V gene encodes CDR1 SGHNT and CDR2 YYREEE (reference sequence). Trimming left V 4 bases short and J 8 bases short, with 18 bases between. The CDR3 runs to 15 residues. The CDR3 loop is CASSPQTESFGELFF. As DNA, the CDR3 is TGTGCCAGCAGCCCCCAAACGGAGAGCTTTGGGGAGCTGTTTTTT.

In this sample, this clone turned up a few times. The chain uses TRBV21-1 and TRBJ2-7; the table's D call TRBD1 went unverified against the DNA. TRBV21-1 is assigned pseudogene status. CDR3 size: 17 residues. CDR3 region: CASSKVSEDSSSYEQYF. The CDR3 DNA is TGTGCCAGCAGCAAAGTCTCGGAAGACAGTAGCTCCTACGAGCAGTACTTC.

The CDR3 sequence is CASSSQIGGLETQYF. The CDR3 nucleotides read TGTGCCAGTAGCTCCCAGATAGGGGGCTTGGAGACCCAGTACTTC. J is TRBJ2-5 and V is TRBV19; TRBD1 agrees at 7 bases. Germline trimming cut 6 bases from V and 5 bases from J; bases unmatched to any gene: 12. The length of the CDR3 is 15 residues. The germline V gene encodes CDR1 LNHDA and CDR2 SQIVND (reference sequence).

The chain uses TRBV29-1 and TRBJ2-4, with TRBD2 matching over 9 bases. Germline V CDR1 and CDR2: SQVTM, ANQGSEA. CDR3 length: 15 amino acids. The V segment lost 4 bases and the J segment 2 bases; nucleotides outside the gene matches: 6. The CDR3 is CSVGSGGGTKNIQYF. In DNA, the CDR3 is TGCAGCGTTGGTAGCGGGGGAGGTACCAAAAACATTCAGTACTTC.

This chain connects TRBV4-3 to TRBJ1-2, with 7 bases identical to TRBD1. The CDR3 is made up of 14 amino acids. V was clipped by 3 bases and J by 3 bases; unmatched bases: 4. The germline V gene has CDR1 LGHNA and CDR2 YSLEER. The CDR3 loop reads CASSHPGGDYGYTF. The DNA for the CDR3 is TGCGCCAGCAGCCACCCAGGGGGTGACTATGGCTACACCTTC.

This clone was counted once. V gene TRBV7-9 combines with J gene TRBJ1-3, with 10 bases that match TRBD1. The germline CDR1 and CDR2 sequences are SEHNR and FQNEAQ (reference sequence). This CDR3 contains 17 residues. V was clipped by 3 bases and J by 4 bases; unmatched bases: 9. For the CDR3, the DNA is TGTGCCAGCAGCTTGGGCCTGGACAGGGGGAAAGGAAACACCATATATTTT. Its protein product is CASSLGLDRGKGNTIYF.

This clone has a handful of counts. The V gene is TRBV5-1, the J gene TRBJ2-1; 7 bases are a match to TRBD2. The CDR3 runs 15 residues. The germline CDR1 and CDR2 sequences are SGHRS and YFSETQ. After removal of 0 bases from V and 4 bases from J, the junction contained 4 bases not matched to a gene. The DNA of the CDR3 is TGCGCCAGCAGCTTGGAGGGACTATCTTACAATGAGCAGTTCTTC. Residues: CASSLEGLSYNEQFF.

The chain carries TRBV9 and TRBJ2-1, with 11 bases identical to TRBD2. CDR1 and CDR2 (germline): SGDLS, YYNGEE. CDR3 length: 19 amino acids. V gave up 1 base and J gave up 2 bases; unmatched junction bases: 11. The CDR3 here is CASSVIPGSGGATYNEQFF. The DNA of the CDR3 is TGTGCCAGCAGCGTAATTCCGGGTAGCGGGGGGGCCACCTACAATGAGCAGTTCTTC. Drawing the rest from reference TRBV9 and TRBJ2-1, the complete variable domain is DSGVTQTPKHLITATGQRVTLRCSPRSGDLSVYWYQQSLDQGLQFLIQYYNGEERAKGNILERFSAQQFPDLHSELNLSSLELGDSALYFCASSVIPGSGGATYNEQFFGPGTRLTVL.

This chain joins TRBV29-1 and TRBJ2-5; D unresolved. Germline V gene sequence: CDR1 SQVTM, CDR2 ANQGSEA. The CDR3 sequence is 10 residues long. V shed 4 bases and J shed 5 bases, with 5 bases lying between them. The CDR3 is CSVVEETQYF. The CDR3 DNA reads as TGCAGCGTTGTGGAGGAGACCCAGTACTTC.

The rearrangement links TRBV7-9 to TRBJ2-1; weak D call: TRBD1 (6 bases). Per germline, CDR1 SEHNR and CDR2 FQNEAQ (reference sequence). CDR3 length: 15 residues. V was trimmed by 2 bases and J by 5 bases, leaving 13 bases between them. The CDR3 DNA reads as TGTGCCAGCAGCTTAAGGTGGGACAAAGACAATGAGCAGTTCTTC. It translates to CASSLRWDKDNEQFF.

CDR3 region: CASAVLGLGSHEQYF. The DNA for the CDR3 is TGTGCCAGCGCGGTCTTGGGACTAGGAAGTCACGAGCAGTACTTC. This chain connects TRBV6-5 to TRBJ2-7; 8 nucleotides line up with TRBD2. Germline V CDR1 and CDR2: MNHEY, SVGAGI. The CDR3 is made up of 15 amino acids. The trim removed 8 bases at V and 5 bases at J, leaving 14 bases unmatched.

This chain joins TRBV28 and TRBJ2-7; D may be TRBD2 (5 bases). The ends were cut back, 6 bases at V and 2 bases at J, with 14 bases in the middle. The CDR3 consists of 14 residues. The germline V gene has CDR1 MDHEN and CDR2 SYDVKM. CDR3 residues: CASRRTGSPYEQYF. Written as DNA, the CDR3 is TGTGCCAGCAGGAGGACGGGGAGTCCCTACGAGCAGTACTTC.

The rearrangement joins TRBV27 to TRBJ2-1; TRBD2 might be the D (6 bases). The germline CDR1 and CDR2 sequences are MNHEY and SMNVEV (reference sequence). The CDR3 runs to 16 residues. V was trimmed by 5 bases and J by 4 bases, leaving 18 bases between them. CDR3 sequence reads: CASSPPGLRAYNEQFF. The CDR3 nucleotides read TGTGCCAGCAGTCCCCCGGGACTGAGGGCTTACAATGAGCAGTTCTTC.

This clone was counted between two and nine times. V and J are TRBV7-2 and TRBJ2-7; 9 nucleotides line up with TRBD1. The trim removed 0 bases at V and 4 bases at J, leaving 4 bases unmatched. The CDR3 runs to 15 residues. Germline loops: CDR1 SGHTA, CDR2 FQGNSA. CDR3 sequence reads: CASSLARQGVYEQYF. In nucleotides, the CDR3 is TGTGCCAGCAGCTTAGCCCGACAGGGGGTATACGAGCAGTACTTC.